This T cell receptor beta chain appears in the sequencing data of a study of identical twins. The CDR3 covers 18 residues. TCRdb ran MiXCR on the 5' RACE reads and lists one entry per CDR3 protein. The table has 450,000 or so distinct CDR3 sequences, approximately 15% seen once. The data also belong to a second study, concerning yellow fever vaccine responses in identical twins.

The sequenced sample was CD4+ T cells sorted from blood. V gene TRBV21-1 combines with J gene TRBJ2-2; the table's D call TRBD1 went unverified against the DNA. TRBV21-1 is assigned pseudogene status. This TCR derives from a woman aged 18-30 years in good health. Written as DNA, the CDR3 is TGTGCCAGCAGCAAAGAGGAACAGGGTCGACAGCGCACCGGGGAGATGTTTTTT. Its protein product is CASSKEEQGRQRTGEMFF.